Sequencing of this T cell receptor beta chain was carried out in a study of naive and memory T cell subsets. In its sample, this clonotype was seen a few times. An equimolar mix of two oligonucleotides served as the beta constant-region primer for TRBC1 and TRBC2. Ligated cDNA was amplified by four rounds of PCR with nested alpha and beta constant-region primers and SP2. TCRdb re-analysed the UMI-ligation and nested PCR reads in MiXCR, keeping a single row per CDR3 protein. In the table there are 140,000 to 150,000 distinct CDR3 sequences, approximately 17% of which are singletons. CDR3 length: 16 amino acids. CDR1 and CDR2 (germline): MDHEN, SYDVKM. The ends were cut back, 5 bases at V and 4 bases at J, with 21 bases in the middle. Cells stained for CD3, CD4, CD8, CD45RA, CD27 and viability were sorted into four CD45RA/CD27 subsets.

Material for sequencing was naive CD4+ T cells from blood. The receptor comes from a human donor in good health. V is TRBV28 and J is TRBJ2-7, with D maybe TRBD2 (6 bases). The chain's CDR3 is CASSRLVAAVSYEQYF. CDR3 DNA: TGTGCCAGCAGTCGACTAGTGGCCGCGGTGTCGTACGAGCAGTACTTC.